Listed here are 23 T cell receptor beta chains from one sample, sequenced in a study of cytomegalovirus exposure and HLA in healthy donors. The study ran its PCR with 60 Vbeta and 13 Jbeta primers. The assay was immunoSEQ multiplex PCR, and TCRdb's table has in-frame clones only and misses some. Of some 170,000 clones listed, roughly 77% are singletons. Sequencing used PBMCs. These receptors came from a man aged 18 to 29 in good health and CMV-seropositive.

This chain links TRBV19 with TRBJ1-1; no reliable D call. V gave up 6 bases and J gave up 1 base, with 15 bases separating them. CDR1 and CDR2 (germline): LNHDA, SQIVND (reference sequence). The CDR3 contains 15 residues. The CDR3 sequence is CASRALQTGNTEAFF. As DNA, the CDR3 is TGTGCCAGTAGGGCACTACAAACGGGGAACACTGAAGCTTTCTTT.

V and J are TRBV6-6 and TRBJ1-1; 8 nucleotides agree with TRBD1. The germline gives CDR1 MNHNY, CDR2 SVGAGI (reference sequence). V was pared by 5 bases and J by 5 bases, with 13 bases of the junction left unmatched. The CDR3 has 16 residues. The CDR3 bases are TGTGCCAGCAGTCGAGGGCGGGACAGGAGTGGGACTGAAGCTTTCTTT. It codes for CASSRGRDRSGTEAFF.

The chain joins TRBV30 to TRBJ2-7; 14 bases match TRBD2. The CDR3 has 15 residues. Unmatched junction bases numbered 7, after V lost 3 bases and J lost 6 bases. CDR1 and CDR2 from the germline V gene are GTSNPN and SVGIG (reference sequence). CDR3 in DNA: TGTGCCTGGAGCCCAGGACTAGCGGGGGGTCTCGAGCAGTACGTC. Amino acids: CAWSPGLAGGLEQYV.

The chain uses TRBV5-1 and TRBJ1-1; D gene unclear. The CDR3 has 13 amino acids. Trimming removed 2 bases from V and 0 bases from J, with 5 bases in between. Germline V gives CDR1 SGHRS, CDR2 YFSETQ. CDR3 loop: CASSFNLNTEAFF. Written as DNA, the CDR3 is TGCGCCAGCAGCTTTAACTTGAACACTGAAGCTTTCTTT.

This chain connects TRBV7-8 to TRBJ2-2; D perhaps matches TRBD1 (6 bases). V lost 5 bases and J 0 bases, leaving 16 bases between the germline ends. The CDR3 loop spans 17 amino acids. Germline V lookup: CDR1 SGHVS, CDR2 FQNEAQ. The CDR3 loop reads CASSPTGTPTNTGELFF. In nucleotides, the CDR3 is TGTGCCAGCAGCCCAACCGGGACACCCACGAACACCGGGGAGCTGTTTTTT.

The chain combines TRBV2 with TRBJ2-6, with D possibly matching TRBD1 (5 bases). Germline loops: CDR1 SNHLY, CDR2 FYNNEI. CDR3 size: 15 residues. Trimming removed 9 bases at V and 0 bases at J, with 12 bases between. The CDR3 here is CARDSRSSGANVLTF. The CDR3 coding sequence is TGTGCCAGAGACAGTCGAAGCTCTGGGGCCAACGTCCTGACTTTC.

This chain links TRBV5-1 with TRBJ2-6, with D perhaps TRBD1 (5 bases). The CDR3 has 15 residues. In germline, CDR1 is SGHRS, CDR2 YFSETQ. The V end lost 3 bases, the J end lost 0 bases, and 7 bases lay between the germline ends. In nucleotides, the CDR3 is TGCGCCAGCAGCTCAGGGTTCTCTGGGGCCAACGTCCTGACTTTC. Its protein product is CASSSGFSGANVLTF.

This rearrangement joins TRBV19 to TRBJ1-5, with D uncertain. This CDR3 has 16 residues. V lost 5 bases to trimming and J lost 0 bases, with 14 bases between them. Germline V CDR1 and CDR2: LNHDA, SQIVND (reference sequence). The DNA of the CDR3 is TGTGCCAGTAGTCACTCCCTGTCCAATAGCAATCAGCCCCAGCATTTT. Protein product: CASSHSLSNSNQPQHF.

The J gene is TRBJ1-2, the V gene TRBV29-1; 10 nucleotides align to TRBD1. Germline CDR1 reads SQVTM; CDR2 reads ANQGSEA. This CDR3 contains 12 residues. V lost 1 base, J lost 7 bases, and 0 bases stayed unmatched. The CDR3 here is CSVEGTGGGYTF. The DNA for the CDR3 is TGCAGCGTTGAAGGGACAGGGGGTGGCTACACCTTC. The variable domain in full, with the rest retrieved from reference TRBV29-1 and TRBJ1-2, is SAVISQKPSRDICQRGTSLTIQCQVDSQVTMMFWYRQQPGQSLTLIATANQGSEATYESGFVIDKFPISRPNLTFSTLTVSNMSPEDSSIYLCSVEGTGGGYTFGSGTRLTVV.

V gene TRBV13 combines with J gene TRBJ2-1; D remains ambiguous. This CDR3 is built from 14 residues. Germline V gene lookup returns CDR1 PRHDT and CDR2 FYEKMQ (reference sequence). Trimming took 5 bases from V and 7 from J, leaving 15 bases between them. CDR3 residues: CASSHPTGSNEQFF. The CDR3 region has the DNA TGTGCCAGCAGCCATCCAACTGGTTCTAATGAGCAGTTCTTC.

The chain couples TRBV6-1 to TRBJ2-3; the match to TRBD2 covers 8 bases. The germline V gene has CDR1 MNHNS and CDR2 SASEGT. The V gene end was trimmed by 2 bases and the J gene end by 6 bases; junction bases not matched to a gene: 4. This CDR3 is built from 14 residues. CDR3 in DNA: TGTGCCAGCAGTGAACCCGGGGGGGCGGATACGCAGTATTTT. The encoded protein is CASSEPGGADTQYF.

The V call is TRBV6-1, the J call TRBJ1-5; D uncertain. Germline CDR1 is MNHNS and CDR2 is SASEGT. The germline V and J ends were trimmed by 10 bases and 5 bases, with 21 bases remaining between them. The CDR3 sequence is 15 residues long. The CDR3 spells CATKQEGTVDQPQHF. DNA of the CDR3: TGTGCCACCAAACAAGAAGGTACAGTCGATCAGCCCCAGCATTTT.

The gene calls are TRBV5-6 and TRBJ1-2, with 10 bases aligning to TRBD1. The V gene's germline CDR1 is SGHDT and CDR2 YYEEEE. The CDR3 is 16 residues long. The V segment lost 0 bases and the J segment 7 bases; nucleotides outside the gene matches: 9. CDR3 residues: CASSLGTGTGVVGYTF. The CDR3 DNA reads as TGTGCCAGCAGCTTGGGGACCGGGACAGGGGTTGTTGGCTACACCTTC. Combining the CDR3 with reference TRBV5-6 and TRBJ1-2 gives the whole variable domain DAGVTQSPTHLIKTRGQQVTLRCSPKSGHDTVSWYQQALGQGPQFIFQYYEEEERQRGNFPDRFSGHQFPNYSSELNVNALLLGDSALYLCASSLGTGTGVVGYTFGSGTRLTVV.

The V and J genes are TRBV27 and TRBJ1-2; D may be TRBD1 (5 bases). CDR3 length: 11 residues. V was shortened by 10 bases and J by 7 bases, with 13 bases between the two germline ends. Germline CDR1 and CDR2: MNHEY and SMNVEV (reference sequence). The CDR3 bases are TGTGCCACCTATAGACAGTCTGGCTACACCTTC. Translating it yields CATYRQSGYTF.

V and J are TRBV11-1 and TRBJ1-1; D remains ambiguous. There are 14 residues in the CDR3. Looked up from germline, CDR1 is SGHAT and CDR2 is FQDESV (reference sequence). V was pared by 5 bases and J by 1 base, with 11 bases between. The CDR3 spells CASSPRRGNTEAFF. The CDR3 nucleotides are TGTGCCAGCAGCCCCCGGCGGGGGAACACTGAAGCTTTCTTT.

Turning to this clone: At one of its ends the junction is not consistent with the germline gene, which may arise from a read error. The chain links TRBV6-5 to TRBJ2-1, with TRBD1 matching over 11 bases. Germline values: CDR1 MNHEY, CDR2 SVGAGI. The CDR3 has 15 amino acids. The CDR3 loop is CASSDSGTGGDEQFF. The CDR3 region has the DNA TGTGCCAGCAGTGACTCCGGGACAGGGGGGGATGAGCAGTTCTTC.

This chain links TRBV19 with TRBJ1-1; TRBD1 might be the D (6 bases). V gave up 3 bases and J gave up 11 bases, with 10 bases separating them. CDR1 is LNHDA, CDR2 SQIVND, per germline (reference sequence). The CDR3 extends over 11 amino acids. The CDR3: CASSITGYAFF. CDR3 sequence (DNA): TGTGCCAGTAGTATCACAGGGTACGCTTTCTTT.

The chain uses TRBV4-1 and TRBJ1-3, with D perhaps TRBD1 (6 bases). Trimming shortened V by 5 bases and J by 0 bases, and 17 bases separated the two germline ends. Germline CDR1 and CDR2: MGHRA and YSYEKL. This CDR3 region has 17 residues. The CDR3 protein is CASSLRTERSSGNTIYF. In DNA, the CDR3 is TGCGCCAGCAGCTTACGGACAGAGAGGAGCTCTGGAAACACCATATATTTT.

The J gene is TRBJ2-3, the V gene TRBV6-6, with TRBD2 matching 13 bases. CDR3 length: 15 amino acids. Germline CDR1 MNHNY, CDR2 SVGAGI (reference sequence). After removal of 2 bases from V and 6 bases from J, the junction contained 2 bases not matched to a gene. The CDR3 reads CASSYETSGGDTQYF. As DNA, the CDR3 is TGTGCCAGCAGTTACGAGACTAGCGGGGGGGATACGCAGTATTTT.

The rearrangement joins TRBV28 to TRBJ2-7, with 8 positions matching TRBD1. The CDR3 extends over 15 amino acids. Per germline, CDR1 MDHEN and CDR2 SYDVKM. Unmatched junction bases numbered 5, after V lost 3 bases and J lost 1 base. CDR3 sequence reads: CASSFIGQGSYEQYV. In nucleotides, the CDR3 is TGTGCCAGCAGTTTTATCGGACAGGGATCCTACGAGCAGTACGTC.

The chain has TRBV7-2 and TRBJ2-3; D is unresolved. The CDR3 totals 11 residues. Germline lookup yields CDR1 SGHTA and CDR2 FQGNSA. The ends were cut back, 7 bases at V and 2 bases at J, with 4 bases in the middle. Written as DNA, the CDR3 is TGTGCCAGCACCAACACAGATACGCAGTATTTT. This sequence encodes CASTNTDTQYF.

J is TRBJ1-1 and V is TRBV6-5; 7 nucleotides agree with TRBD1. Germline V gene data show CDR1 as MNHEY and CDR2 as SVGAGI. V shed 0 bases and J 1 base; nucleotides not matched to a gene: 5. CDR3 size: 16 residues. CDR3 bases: TGTGCCAGCAGTTACTCTGGGACAGCTAGGAACACTGAAGCTTTCTTT. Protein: CASSYSGTARNTEAFF.

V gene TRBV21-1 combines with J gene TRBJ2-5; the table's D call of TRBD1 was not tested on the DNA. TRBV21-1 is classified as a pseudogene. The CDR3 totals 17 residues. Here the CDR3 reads CASSNFWAIGQQETQYF. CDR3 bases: TGTGCCAGCAGCAACTTTTGGGCCATAGGACAGCAAGAGACCCAGTACTTC.